This TCR beta chain was sequenced for a study of cytomegalovirus exposure and HLA in healthy donors. Study-wide points: Solely CMV serostatus was available to characterize immune exposure. Fewer N-insertions than the roughly 600-donor mean were reportedly shown by an Asian-associated ancestry cluster in a later analysis.

Healthy bone marrow donors made up the donors. Points on this clone: No antigen is known for it.

60 Vbeta and 13 Jbeta primers were used in PCR. Sequencing was performed with immunoSEQ multiplex PCR; in TCRdb, only in-frame clones are kept and a portion is missing. The sample yields 94,000 or so clones, just over 70% seen once. Sequenced input: PBMCs. This clonotype was sampled from a man aged 60 to 69 in good health and CMV-seronegative.

The CDR3 sequence is CASNQQGDDTQYF. Here the CDR3 DNA reads TGTGCCAGCAATCAGCAGGGGGATGATACGCAGTATTTT. The V and J genes are TRBV6-5 and TRBJ2-3; TRBD1 matches 7 bases. Germline lookup yields CDR1 MNHEY and CDR2 SVGAGI. The CDR3 contains 13 residues. V shed 7 bases and J 6 bases; nucleotides not matched to a gene: 7.